What follows describes a single T cell receptor (beta chain). The data stem from a study of blood T cell repertoires in COVID-19. Study as a whole: Samples taken during acute and convalescent COVID-19 were collected in the United States, Italy and Spain. PBMCs, B-cell-depleted T cells, or T cells were the source of the cDNA or gDNA that made up the material.

The CDR3 is 16 residues long. Trimming removed 4 bases from V and 1 base from J; junction bases left unmatched: 9. Germline values: CDR1 MNHEY, CDR2 SVGEGT. Cohorts were determined from participant-reported clinical history. Per the study methods: Nucleated cell number was recorded as an estimate derived from reference gene primer amplification. TCRdb's table, derived via immunoSEQ multiplex PCR, lists solely in-frame clones and lacks some. V and J calls plus clone size are reproduced from that table; the DNA served to infer D and trimming. The sample carries hundreds of thousands of clones, 70% to 90% recorded once.

This clonotype was sampled from a woman aged 50 to 60 who had recovered from COVID-19. The chain has TRBV6-2 or TRBV6-3 and TRBJ1-1; 7 bases map to TRBD1. The sample taken for sequencing was PBMCs or T cells enriched from blood (not recorded which). Here the CDR3 reads CASSLNTGTANTEAFF. CDR3 in DNA: TGTGCCAGCAGTTTAAATACCGGGACAGCGAACACTGAAGCTTTCTTT.